This T cell receptor (beta chain) was profiled in a study of cytomegalovirus exposure and HLA in healthy donors. TCRdb's copy holds only in-frame clones and misses some; the assay was immunoSEQ multiplex PCR. Of 110,000 or so clones in the sample, roughly 90% were seen once. V dropped 0 bases and J dropped 6 bases, with 9 bases sitting between them. There are 14 residues in the CDR3. Germline values: CDR1 SGDLS, CDR2 YYNGEE. This chain links TRBV9 with TRBJ2-2; TRBD2 is a possible D gene (6 bases). The TCR sequence derives from a woman under 30 in good health and CMV-seronegative. The sequenced material came from PBMCs. In nucleotides, the CDR3 is TGTGCCAGCAGCGTAGTTGGGGGGTCCGGGGAGCTGTTTTTT. Translation gives CASSVVGGSGELFF. The whole variable domain, filled in from reference TRBV9 and TRBJ2-2, reads DSGVTQTPKHLITATGQRVTLRCSPRSGDLSVYWYQQSLDQGLQFLIQYYNGEERAKGNILERFSAQQFPDLHSELNLSSLELGDSALYFCASSVVGGSGELFFGEGSRLTVL.